The 3 T cell receptor beta chains below all came from one sample that was sequenced in a study of long-term antiretroviral therapy in people with HIV. Researchers report immunoSEQ v3.0 was run at survey level. Using immunoSEQ multiplex PCR, the repertoire was profiled, and TCRdb retains in-frame clones only, with some absent. This table holds 25,000 to 35,000 clones, 94% found once. Here the sequenced sample was unsorted PBMCs, taken more than 7.3 years after starting antiretroviral therapy. The receptors were sampled from a man aged 50-60 years with HIV.

The CDR3 protein is CAISVSEVGTEAFF. Here the CDR3 DNA reads TGTGCCATCAGTGTATCGGAGGTGGGCACTGAAGCTTTCTTT. This chain links TRBV10-3 with TRBJ1-1; no reliable D call. Germline V lookup: CDR1 ENHRY, CDR2 SYGVKD. The CDR3 extends over 14 amino acids. The V gene lost 4 bases and the J gene lost 4 bases, with 13 bases spanning the gap.

The sample holds one count of this clone. This rearrangement joins TRBV30 to TRBJ1-2, with 7 positions matching TRBD1. This CDR3 spans 14 amino acids. Germline CDR1 reads GTSNPN; CDR2 reads SVGIG (reference sequence). Trimming took 8 bases from V and 1 from J; bases not matched to a gene: 10. CDR3 protein: CAVEGQAINYGYTF. CDR3 nucleotide sequence: TGTGCCGTAGAAGGACAGGCGATTAACTATGGCTACACCTTC.

The chain carries TRBV4-3 and TRBJ1-6, with TRBD1 as a possible D gene (5 bases). The germline V and J ends were trimmed by 4 bases and 9 bases, with 16 bases remaining between them. This CDR3 is 15 amino acids long. CDR1 is LGHNA and CDR2 is YSLEER in the germline V gene. The CDR3 region has the DNA TGCGCCAGCAGCCTCGACAGAGGGAGGAGTTCACCCCTCCACTTT. The encoded protein is CASSLDRGRSSPLHF.